The 21 T cell receptor beta chains reported below all come from one sample, sequenced in a study of beta chain features in type 1 diabetes. Study-level findings and limits: The study found moderately but significantly shorter TCRB CDR3s in all four CD4+ subsets of Type 1 diabetes patients.

Which antigens these TCRs recognize remains unknown. Reverse transcription of all isolated RNA meant that expressed TCRB transcripts were sequenced. This table comes from immunoSEQ multiplex PCR, and its TCRdb copy is limited to in-frame clones, with some not included. The sample lists some 280,000 clones, roughly an eighth occurring once. Sequencing was performed on naive CD4+ T cells from blood. The receptor source for this set is a man aged 30 to 45 with type 1 diabetes.

This clone was observed a few times. CDR3 sequence: CASSSTSGAQETQYF. The CDR3 nucleotides read TGTGCCAGCAGTTCAACTAGCGGGGCCCAAGAGACCCAGTACTTC. The J gene is TRBJ2-5, the V gene TRBV28, with 10 bases fitting TRBD2. This CDR3 has 15 amino acids. The V and J ends lost 4 bases and 1 base, in that order; junction bases with no gene match: 3. Looked up from germline, CDR1 is MDHEN and CDR2 is SYDVKM.

The chain joins TRBV9 to TRBJ1-5; tentatively, D is TRBD1 (6 bases). This CDR3 region has 11 residues. Germline V gene lookup returns CDR1 SGDLS and CDR2 YYNGEE. The chain's CDR3 is CKQGPNQPQHF. CDR3 DNA sequence: TGTAAGCAGGGGCCCAATCAGCCCCAGCATTTT. Full variable domain (missing parts from reference TRBV9 and TRBJ1-5): DSGVTQTPKHLITATGQRVTLRCSPRSGDLSVYWYQQSLDQGLQFLIQYYNGEERAKGNILERFSAQQFPDLHSELNLSSLELGDSALYFCKQGPNQPQHFGDGTRLSIL.

V is TRBV7-9 and J is TRBJ2-6; D is undetermined. CDR3 size: 17 residues. V was cut by 0 bases and J by 2 bases, with 11 bases left in between. In germline, CDR1 is SEHNR, CDR2 FQNEAQ (reference sequence). CDR3: CASSLAFPGAGANVLTF. In DNA form, the CDR3 reads TGTGCCAGCAGCTTAGCGTTTCCCGGAGCTGGGGCCAACGTCCTGACTTTC.

A few counts support this clone. J is TRBJ1-1 and V is TRBV29-1; weak D call: TRBD1 (5 bases). The germline V gene has CDR1 SQVTM and CDR2 ANQGSEA. This CDR3 is built from 14 residues. The V gene lost 4 bases and the J gene lost 4 bases, with 16 bases spanning the gap. This chain's CDR3 is CSVARGGSGTEAFF. CDR3 DNA sequence: TGCAGCGTTGCTCGGGGGGGGTCGGGCACTGAAGCTTTCTTT.

The V and J genes are TRBV29-1 and TRBJ2-7, with 9 bases that match TRBD1. Trimming at V came to 4 bases and at J to 4 bases, leaving 11 bases not matched to a gene. Germline V lookup: CDR1 SQVTM, CDR2 ANQGSEA. The CDR3 runs to 15 residues. Here the CDR3 DNA reads TGCAGCGTTGGCTATCGACAGGGGGATAGATACGAGCAGTACTTC. Translation gives CSVGYRQGDRYEQYF.

This clone occurred a few times. The chain couples TRBV6-1 to TRBJ1-2; D call uncertain. V lost 4 bases, J lost 5 bases, and 11 bases lay in between. CDR3 length: 13 amino acids. CDR1 MNHNS and CDR2 SASEGT come from the germline V gene. The chain's CDR3 is CASSVTTGYGYTF. The CDR3 DNA follows: TGTGCCAGCAGTGTTACAACCGGGTATGGCTACACCTTC.

Only a few counts were recorded for this clone. The chain carries TRBV19 and TRBJ2-5, with 9 bases matching TRBD1. This CDR3 comprises 16 residues. CDR1 is LNHDA and CDR2 is SQIVND in the germline V gene (reference sequence). The trim removed 6 bases at V and 3 bases at J, leaving 11 bases unmatched. CDR3 amino acids: CASRTAHRDREETQYF. The CDR3 DNA reads as TGTGCCAGTAGAACCGCCCACCGGGACAGGGAAGAGACCCAGTACTTC.

This chain links TRBV19 with TRBJ1-5, with D possibly TRBD1 on 5 matching bases. This CDR3 is built from 15 residues. Germline V gives CDR1 LNHDA, CDR2 SQIVND (reference sequence). Trimming took off 9 bases at V and 2 bases at J, with 17 bases between the two ends. The CDR3 DNA reads as TGTGCCAGCAACGATGTGTTGGGGCGCAATCAGCCCCAGCATTTT. The encoded protein is CASNDVLGRNQPQHF.

The table lists this clone with a few counts. CDR3 loop: CASSFQGSRAGQINQPQHF. CDR3 DNA: TGTGCCAGCAGTTTCCAAGGTTCGCGCGCGGGACAGATAAATCAGCCCCAGCATTTT. This rearrangement joins TRBV28 to TRBJ1-5; 7 nucleotides agree with TRBD1. The CDR3 is 19 residues long. Germline trimming cut 3 bases from V and 4 bases from J; bases unmatched to any gene: 18. Germline V lookup: CDR1 MDHEN, CDR2 SYDVKM.

This clone was counted a few times. V and J are TRBV27 and TRBJ1-2; TRBD1 matches 7 bases. Germline CDR1 is MNHEY and CDR2 is SMNVEV (reference sequence). The CDR3 runs 17 residues. V was pared by 0 bases and J by 3 bases, with 10 bases of the junction left unmatched. The CDR3, as DNA: TGTGCCAGCAGTTTATCCGCCGGGACAGCTGAATACTATGGCTACACCTTC. Amino acids: CASSLSAGTAEYYGYTF.

This clone was observed a few times. This chain connects TRBV18 to TRBJ2-1; tentative D call: TRBD1 (6 bases). CDR3 size: 15 residues. Germline V gene lookup returns CDR1 KGHSH and CDR2 LQKENI. V lost 3 bases and J lost 4, with 13 bases in between. In nucleotides, the CDR3 is TGTGCCAGCTCACCGGCAGGGGCGCGGTACAATGAGCAGTTCTTC. The encoded protein is CASSPAGARYNEQFF.

This clone was recorded a few times. V gene TRBV7-9 combines with J gene TRBJ2-7; D may be TRBD1 (6 bases). The CDR3 is 13 amino acids. Between the trimmed V and J ends, which lost 5 bases and 6 bases, there was a span of 14 bases. From germline, CDR1 is SEHNR and CDR2 FQNEAQ (reference sequence). DNA for the CDR3: TGTGCCAGCAGCCCAGGGGCAGGCCGCGAGCAGTACTTC. Its protein is CASSPGAGREQYF.

The chain is built from TRBV6-5 and TRBJ2-5; TRBD1 might be the D (6 bases). CDR1 MNHEY and CDR2 SVGAGI come from the germline V gene. This CDR3 has 15 amino acids. V lost 2 bases and J 4 bases, leaving 14 bases between the germline ends. The CDR3 DNA reads as TGTGCCAGCAGTTACGCCCAGGGGACCCCAGAGACCCAGTACTTC. Encoded protein: CASSYAQGTPETQYF.

The rearrangement uses TRBV2 and TRBJ2-1, with TRBD2 identical over 8 bases. The CDR3 is 16 residues long. Germline CDR1 and CDR2: SNHLY and FYNNEI. V was pared by 5 bases and J by 9 bases, with 15 bases of the junction left unmatched. CDR3 bases: TGTGCCAGCAGTCTCCGGACTAGCTTCCTAGAAGGTGAGCAGTTCTTC. Amino acid sequence: CASSLRTSFLEGEQFF.

This clone was observed a few times. The chain links TRBV5-1 to TRBJ2-1; 8 bases agree with TRBD1. J was trimmed by 5 bases and V by 4 bases; bases with no gene match: 8. CDR3 length: 15 amino acids. Germline V lookup: CDR1 SGHRS, CDR2 YFSETQ. CDR3 sequence: CASSRYQGANNEQFF. The CDR3 DNA sequence: TGCGCCAGCAGCCGCTATCAGGGGGCGAACAATGAGCAGTTCTTC.

This clone was recorded a few times. The chain joins TRBV7-2 to TRBJ2-7; D perhaps matches TRBD2 (6 bases). Trimming left V 1 base short and J 5 bases short, with 12 bases between. In germline, CDR1 is SGHTA, CDR2 FQGNSA. The CDR3 has 14 residues. CDR3: CASSLVSGGHEQYF. The CDR3 DNA is TGTGCCAGCAGCTTAGTTAGCGGCGGTCACGAGCAGTACTTC.

V usage is TRBV9 and J usage is TRBJ1-4; D remains unclear. CDR1 SGDLS and CDR2 YYNGEE come from the germline V gene. This CDR3 region has 14 residues. Trimming shortened V by 4 bases and J by 5 bases, and 12 bases separated the two germline ends. CDR3 coding DNA: TGTGCCAGCAGCTTAGGACGGAGAAATGAAAAACTGTTTTTT. Translating it yields CASSLGRRNEKLFF.

This clone was picked up a small number of times. The chain recombines TRBV7-9 with TRBJ2-3; 7 bases fit TRBD1. The germline CDR1 and CDR2 sequences are SEHNR and FQNEAQ (reference sequence). Trimming took 5 bases from V and 2 from J; bases not matched to a gene: 4. CDR3 length: 14 residues. The CDR3 region has the DNA TGTGCCAGCAGCCGGGACAGCAACACAGATACGCAGTATTTT. As protein: CASSRDSNTDTQYF.

The chain recombines TRBV25-1 with TRBJ2-5; TRBD2 aligns across 7 bases. Looked up from germline, CDR1 is MGHDK and CDR2 is SYGVNS. J lost 4 bases, V lost 1 base, and 3 bases had no gene match. CDR3 size: 14 residues. The DNA of the CDR3 is TGTGCCAGCAGTGAATTAACGGGAGGAGAGACCCAGTACTTC. Its translation: CASSELTGGETQYF.

Only a few counts were recorded for this clone. The V and J genes are TRBV11-1 and TRBJ2-7; TRBD2 aligns across 7 bases. The germline gives CDR1 SGHAT, CDR2 FQDESV (reference sequence). V gave up 1 base and J gave up 5 bases; unmatched junction bases: 5. This CDR3 has 14 amino acids. In DNA, the CDR3 is TGTGCCAGCAGCTTAGAAGTCGGGAGGAACGAGCAGTACTTC. Amino acid sequence: CASSLEVGRNEQYF.

The V and J genes are TRBV19 and TRBJ1-5, with 12 bases fitting TRBD1. The CDR3 consists of 16 residues. V lost 5 bases and J lost 7; bases outside the gene matches: 9. Per the germline V gene, CDR1 is LNHDA and CDR2 is SQIVND (reference sequence). CDR3: CASSAGTGGLGQPQHF. The CDR3 bases are TGTGCCAGTAGTGCGGGGACAGGGGGCTTAGGACAGCCCCAGCATTTT.